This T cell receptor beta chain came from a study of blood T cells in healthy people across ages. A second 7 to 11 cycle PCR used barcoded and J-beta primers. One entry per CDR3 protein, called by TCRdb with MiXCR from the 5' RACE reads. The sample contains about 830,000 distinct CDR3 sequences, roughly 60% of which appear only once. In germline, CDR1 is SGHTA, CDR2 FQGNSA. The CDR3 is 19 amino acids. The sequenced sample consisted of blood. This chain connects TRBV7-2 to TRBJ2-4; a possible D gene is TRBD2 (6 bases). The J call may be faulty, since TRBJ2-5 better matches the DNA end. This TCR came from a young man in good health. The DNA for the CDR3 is TGTGCCAGCAGCTTTCCTATCTGGGGGGACGCGAAAAGGCAAGAGACCCAGTACTTC. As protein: CASSFPIWGDAKRQETQYF.